The clone carrying this TCR beta chain showed up many times. The antigen is unknown. These data belong to a study of OX40 agonist ivuxolimab in advanced cancers. Looking at the study overall: Patients received ivuxolimab, an agonistic anti-OX40 (CD134) antibody. Partial responses were achieved by three patients: one hepatocellular carcinoma, two cutaneous melanoma.

Points from the study as a whole: Researchers report that CD8+ T cells had, on average, more expanded clones than CD4+.

From germline, CDR1 is MNHEY and CDR2 SMNVEV (reference sequence). CDR3 length: 16 residues. J was trimmed by 6 bases and V by 5 bases; bases with no gene match: 13. Peripheral blood came from all dose cohorts at three timepoints. Clones were sequenced by immunoSEQ multiplex PCR, and TCRdb holds only the in-frame ones, with some missing. The sample shows approximately 50,000 clones, over 70% of them seen only once. This chain connects TRBV27 to TRBJ2-7; 10 nucleotides align to TRBD2. The sequencing used CD4+ or CD8+ T cells sorted from blood, collected in a trial of the OX40 agonist ivuxolimab. The source of this sequence is an adult with an advanced solid tumor such as melanoma, head and neck, liver or kidney cancer. The DNA for the CDR3 is TGTGCCAGCAGTCCCTTAGCGGGGGGCCCAGTGGGCGAGCAGTACTTC. It encodes CASSPLAGGPVGEQYF.